A selection of T cell receptor beta chains follows, all from one sample in a study of T cells after yellow fever vaccination. TCRdb used MiXCR to reprocess the 5' RACE reads, holding one entry per CDR3 protein. The sample carries about 350,000 distinct CDR3 sequences, 8.1% recorded once. The source material was PBMCs, sampled roughly 46 days after the first yellow fever vaccination. The receptors originated from a man between 18 and 29 years old who received the YFV17D yellow fever vaccine. Both conserved end residues are part of each CDR3. Each record gives: clone size, CDR3 length, V gene, D gene, J gene, CDR3 protein, CDR3 DNA. D genes are given only for firm matches. Rows give clone size only sometimes, using once, few, many, or a class for an expanded clone.

.	12	TRBV20-1	TRBD2	TRBJ2-3	CASGPGGDTQYF	TGCGCCTCGGGCCCGGGAGGGGATACGCAGTATTTT
.	13	TRBV7-6	TRBD1	TRBJ2-1	CASSLTGAAEQFF	TGTGCCAGCAGCTTAACAGGGGCGGCGGAGCAGTTCTTC
many	14	TRBV4-3	.	TRBJ2-7	CASSQEGGSYEQYF	TGCGCCAGCAGCCAAGAGGGGGGATCCTACGAGCAGTACTTC
many	16	TRBV7-8	.	TRBJ1-1	CASSLVGNLEDTEAFF	TGTGCCAGCAGCTTAGTCGGCAACTTAGAGGACACTGAAGCTTTCTTT
many	15	TRBV5-1	.	TRBJ2-6	CASNDGNAGANVLTF	TGCGCCAGCAACGACGGGAACGCTGGGGCCAACGTCCTGACTTTC
many	16	TRBV18	.	TRBJ1-1	CASSPNRGLTNTEAFF	TGTGCCAGCTCCCCGAACCGGGGGCTTACAAACACTGAAGCTTTCTTT
few	13	TRBV5-1	.	TRBJ2-2	CASQLGGPGELFF	TGCGCCAGCCAACTAGGAGGTCCCGGGGAGCTGTTTTTT
.	16	TRBV6-1	.	TRBJ1-4	CAAGEGGLATNEKLFF	TGTGCCGCCGGTGAGGGGGGCCTAGCAACTAATGAAAAACTGTTTTTT
.	15	TRBV7-2	.	TRBJ1-5	CASSPGGGGDQPQHF	TGTGCCAGCAGCCCGGGGGGGGGCGGAGATCAGCCCCAGCATTTT
few	18	TRBV18	.	TRBJ1-4	CASSPHSFMGSPNEKLFF	TGTGCCAGCTCACCGCACTCCTTCATGGGCAGCCCCAATGAAAAACTGTTTTTT
.	16	TRBV19	.	TRBJ2-1	CASSPIEGGDYNAQFF	TGTGCCAGTAGTCCCATCGAGGGCGGAGACTACAATGCGCAGTTCTTC
.	14	TRBV5-1	.	TRBJ1-1	CASSLTGAGTEAFF	TGCGCCAGCAGCTTAACGGGGGCGGGGACTGAAGCTTTCTTT
few	15	TRBV10-3	.	TRBJ2-1	CAISEPSGGYNEQFF	TGTGCCATCAGTGAGCCCAGCGGCGGCTACAATGAGCAGTTCTTC
few	12	TRBV10-3	.	TRBJ2-1	CAISGSDNEQFF	TGTGCCATCAGTGGAAGCGACAATGAGCAGTTCTTC
.	14	TRBV18	TRBD1	TRBJ1-5	CASSPDRVNQPQHF	TGTGCCAGCTCACCCGACAGGGTAAATCAGCCCCAGCATTTT
few	16	TRBV27	TRBD2	TRBJ2-3	CASSSRAGGRADTQYF	TGTGCCAGCAGTTCGAGAGCGGGGGGTAGGGCAGATACGCAGTATTTT
many	18	TRBV3-1	TRBD2	TRBJ2-1	CASSPTGLAGGSYNEQFF	TGTGCCAGCAGCCCCACCGGACTAGCGGGGGGAAGCTACAATGAGCAGTTCTTC
many	19	TRBV7-6	.	TRBJ2-4	CASSLISRGQGSAKNIQYF	TGTGCCAGCAGCTTAATCAGCAGGGGTCAGGGTTCAGCCAAAAACATTCAGTACTTC
.	15	TRBV4-3	TRBD1	TRBJ1-1	CASSFAEGAYTEAFF	TGCGCCAGCAGCTTTGCTGAGGGGGCATACACTGAAGCTTTCTTT
few	14	TRBV12-3/TRBV12-4	.	TRBJ1-1	CASRRGSLDTEAFF	TGTGCCAGCAGGCGGGGCAGCCTCGACACTGAAGCTTTCTTT
.	15	TRBV7-3	TRBD2	TRBJ2-2	CASSSSSGGTGELFF	TGTGCCAGCAGCTCATCGTCGGGGGGCACCGGGGAGCTGTTTTTT
many	18	TRBV15	.	TRBJ2-3	CATSRDDYFGRGTDTQYF	TGTGCCACCAGCAGAGATGACTACTTCGGGCGGGGCACAGATACGCAGTATTTT
many	21	TRBV11-2	TRBD1	TRBJ1-6	CASSLESGTGVPSSYNSPLHF	TGTGCCAGCAGCTTAGAATCCGGGACAGGGGTTCCCAGCTCCTATAATTCACCCCTCCACTTT
few	13	TRBV20-1	.	TRBJ2-7	CSASSDRPYEQYF	TGCAGTGCTAGTAGCGACAGGCCCTACGAGCAGTACTTC
.	12	TRBV18	.	TRBJ2-7	CASSPGRYEQYF	TGTGCCAGCTCACCAGGGAGATACGAGCAGTACTTC
few	17	TRBV5-6	TRBD2	TRBJ2-1	CASSLTLAGGRGPEQFF	TGTGCCAGCAGCTTGACACTAGCGGGGGGCCGGGGGCCTGAGCAGTTCTTC
many	16	TRBV7-8	TRBD1	TRBJ1-5	CASSSGGGGSNQPQHF	TGTGCCAGCAGCAGTGGAGGGGGCGGAAGCAATCAGCCCCAGCATTTT